These 29 T cell receptor beta chains were sequenced from one sample in a study of spatial heterogeneity in lung cancer. Study-level results: Tracking of tumor mutation counts was seen in expanded intratumoral alpha and beta TCR counts.

TCRdb passed the 5' RACE reads through MiXCR, listing each CDR3 protein once. The sample records about 14,000 distinct CDR3 sequences, about 6% being singletons. Documented time point: sample taken at primary tumor resection. These receptors lack a known antigen. This material consisted of lung tumor tissue, taken at surgery. The source is a female donor with early-stage non-small cell lung cancer.

This clonotype was recorded many times. This beta chain is a stray read from a library made for alpha chains; its abundance is not meaningful. The chain uses TRBV7-3 and TRBJ2-1; 7 positions agree with TRBD1. The CDR3 contains 14 residues. The V gene's germline CDR1 is SGHTA and CDR2 FQGTGA. The junction had 7 bases not matched to a gene; V was cut back by 2 bases and J by 9 bases. In DNA form, the CDR3 reads TGTGCCAGCAGCTTATACAGGGGTATGGGTGAGCAGTTCTTC. It encodes CASSLYRGMGEQFF. Full variable domain (outside the CDR3, taken from reference TRBV7-3 and TRBJ2-1): GAGVSQTPSNKVTEKGKYVELRCDPISGHTALYWYRQSLGQGPEFLIYFQGTGAADDSGLPNDRFFAVRPEGSVSTLKIQRTERGDSAVYLCASSLYRGMGEQFFGPGTRLTVL.

This clonotype showed up many times. Since it is a stray read in a library aimed at alpha chains, this beta chain has a size that is not meaningful. J is TRBJ1-6 and V is TRBV20-1, with D possibly matching TRBD1 (6 bases). Germline-derived CDR1 and CDR2 are DFQATT and SNEGSKA (reference sequence). The length of the CDR3 is 15 residues. V was clipped by 1 base and J by 3 bases, with 10 bases between them. The CDR3 spells CSARGETGYNSPLHF. CDR3 bases: TGCAGTGCTAGAGGAGAGACAGGCTATAATTCACCCCTCCACTTT.

By frequency in the sample, this clonotype is medium-sized. For a library built for alpha chains, this beta chain is a stray read; little rests on its size. V usage is TRBV10-3 and J usage is TRBJ2-7; 9 bases match TRBD2. CDR1 ENHRY and CDR2 SYGVKD come from the germline V gene. The CDR3 length is 15 residues. V dropped 5 bases and J dropped 1; count of bases not matched to a gene: 6. The CDR3 reads CAISTTAGGSYEQYF. CDR3 nucleotide sequence: TGTGCCATCAGTACTACAGCGGGGGGTTCCTACGAGCAGTACTTC.

This clonotype was observed many times. This beta chain is an unintended read in a library built for alpha chains; its size means little. In DNA form, the CDR3 reads TGTGCCAGCAGCTTGGCAGGGGGGGGATCTAATGAGCAGTTCTTC. It codes for CASSLAGGGSNEQFF. The genes are TRBV5-4 and TRBJ2-1, with D perhaps assigned TRBD1 or TRBD2 (7 bases each). V was cut by 0 bases and J by 7 bases, with 14 bases left in between. The CDR3 is 15 residues long. Germline V CDR1 and CDR2: SGHNT, YYREEE (reference sequence). The variable domain in full, completed from reference TRBV5-4 and TRBJ2-1, reads ETGVTQSPTHLIKTRGQQVTLRCSSQSGHNTVSWYQQALGQGPQFIFQYYREEENGRGNFPPRFSGLQFPNYSSELNVNALELDDSALYLCASSLAGGGSNEQFFGPGTRLTVL.

This clonotype was recorded at least ten times. Being off target in a library aimed at alpha chains, this beta chain has a size of little meaning. V and J are TRBV4-1 and TRBJ2-7; TRBD2 is a possible D gene (6 bases). Germline CDR1 reads MGHRA; CDR2 reads YSYEKL. V was pared by 0 bases and J by 3 bases, with 15 bases between. The CDR3 totals 16 residues. The CDR3 region is CASSQEAAGGLYEQYF. The CDR3 DNA follows: TGCGCCAGCAGCCAAGAGGCGGCCGGGGGTCTCTACGAGCAGTACTTC.

This clonotype was seen repeatedly, ten times or more. Since the library was made to target alpha chains, this beta chain is a stray read and its abundance is not meaningful. This sequence joins TRBV18 and TRBJ2-7; D gene unclear. The CDR3 runs 12 residues. Germline lookup yields CDR1 KGHSH and CDR2 LQKENI. The V end was cut by 4 bases, the J end by 5 bases, with 9 bases between. CDR3 DNA sequence: TGTGCCAGCTCACTAAGTAGGGACGAGCAGTACTTC. It encodes CASSLSRDEQYF. The variable domain in full, with the rest retrieved from reference TRBV18 and TRBJ2-7, is NAGVMQNPRHLVRRRGQEARLRCSPMKGHSHVYWYRQLPEEGLKFMVYLQKENIIDESGMPKERFSAEFPKEGPSILRIQQVVRGDSAAYFCASSLSRDEQYFGPGTRLTVT.

This clonotype was detected many times. This beta chain slipped into a library made for alpha chains as a stray read, so its size is not meaningful. The J gene is TRBJ1-4, the V gene TRBV2; TRBD1 matches at 7 bases. Germline CDR1 is SNHLY and CDR2 is FYNNEI. J gave up 8 bases and V 8 bases, and 8 bases lay outside the gene matches. The length of the CDR3 is 13 residues. The CDR3 DNA is TGTGCCAGCCACAGGGGTTCGGGAGAAAAACTGTTTTTT. As protein: CASHRGSGEKLFF.

This clonotype was seen many times. Since it is a stray read in a library aimed at alpha chains, this beta chain has a size that is not meaningful. This rearrangement joins TRBV20-1 to TRBJ1-1; a weak D match, TRBD1 (5 bases). The length of the CDR3 is 13 residues. Germline V lookup: CDR1 DFQATT, CDR2 SNEGSKA (reference sequence). Trimming left V 4 bases short and J 3 bases short, with 12 bases between. The CDR3 reads CSAIRDVDTEAFF. The CDR3 DNA reads as TGCAGTGCTATCAGGGATGTAGACACTGAAGCTTTCTTT.

This clonotype was seen repeatedly, ten times or more. This beta chain was picked up by a library intended for alpha chains and is off target, so its count carries little meaning. J is TRBJ1-1 and V is TRBV7-9; the D gene is possibly TRBD1 (5 bases). Trimming removed 6 bases from V and 5 bases from J, with 22 bases in between. Germline V gives CDR1 SEHNR, CDR2 FQNEAQ (reference sequence). This CDR3 region has 16 residues. DNA of the CDR3: TGTGCCAGCAGTCCTCCCAAGGGCAGCTGGGGGACTGAAGCTTTCTTT. Amino acid sequence: CASSPPKGSWGTEAFF.

The table lists this clonotype with many counts. This beta chain came through as a stray read in a library set up for alpha chains, and its size says little. The chain has TRBV29-1 and TRBJ2-5; D unclear. CDR3 length: 13 amino acids. Germline CDR1 reads SQVTM; CDR2 reads ANQGSEA. V shed 8 bases and J shed 0 bases, with 13 bases lying between them. CDR3 bases: TGCAGCATTAGACAACCGTACCAAGAGACCCAGTACTTC. It translates to CSIRQPYQETQYF.

This clonotype was found many times. Being off target in a library aimed at alpha chains, this beta chain has a size of little meaning. This chain links TRBV12-3 or TRBV12-4 with TRBJ1-5; TRBD1 is a possible D gene (5 bases). V lost 1 base to trimming and J lost 9 bases, with 10 bases between them. The CDR3 is made up of 13 amino acids. The CDR3 spells CASSLGGTRPQHF. The CDR3 DNA reads TGTGCCAGCAGTTTAGGCGGGACGCGGCCCCAGCATTTT.

This clonotype was counted ten times or more. Because the library targeted alpha chains, this beta chain is an off-target read whose size means little. The chain employs TRBV28 and TRBJ2-1, with TRBD2 as a possible D gene (5 bases). CDR1 and CDR2 (germline): MDHEN, SYDVKM. The CDR3 covers 12 residues. The V end was cut by 4 bases, the J end by 9 bases, with 10 bases between. CDR3 loop: CASSSPRVEQFF. CDR3 DNA: TGTGCCAGCAGTTCCCCGCGGGTTGAGCAGTTCTTC.

This clonotype showed up many times. This beta chain is off target for a library built for alpha chains, so its abundance means little. The genes are TRBV6-1 and TRBJ2-2, with 7 bases that match TRBD1. Germline V gene lookup returns CDR1 MNHNS and CDR2 SASEGT. V gave up 4 bases and J gave up 7 bases; unmatched junction bases: 3. CDR3 size: 13 residues. This CDR3 reads CASSAPGGGELFF. For the CDR3, the DNA is TGTGCCAGCAGTGCCCCAGGGGGCGGGGAGCTGTTTTTT.

This clonotype occurred many times. Little can be read into the size of this beta chain, an off-target read in a library designed for alpha chains. V is TRBV5-1 and J is TRBJ1-4, with D maybe TRBD1 (5 bases). The germline V gene encodes CDR1 SGHRS and CDR2 YFSETQ. This CDR3 has 14 residues. Trimming removed 2 bases from V and 5 bases from J, with 10 bases in between. The CDR3 sequence: CASSFRGFNEKLFF. The CDR3 region has the DNA TGCGCCAGCAGCTTCCGGGGGTTCAATGAAAAACTGTTTTTT.

This clonotype was seen repeatedly, ten times or more. Within a library made for alpha chains, this beta chain is off target, and its count is uninformative. The CDR3 DNA follows: TGTGCCAGCAGCTTAGTGGGGGGGCCCCAGCATTTT. This gives the protein CASSLVGGPQHF. This chain uses TRBV6-5 with TRBJ1-5; maybe TRBD1 (5 bases). The CDR3 consists of 12 residues. Germline V gene lookup returns CDR1 MNHEY and CDR2 SVGAGI. Trimming shortened V by 6 bases and J by 9 bases, and 12 bases separated the two germline ends.

This clonotype was seen many times. This beta chain lies outside the target of a library built for alpha chains; its clone size means little. The chain uses TRBV7-2 and TRBJ1-3; D is possibly TRBD1 (5 bases). Germline V gene data show CDR1 as SGHTA and CDR2 as FQGNSA. Trimming removed 5 bases at V and 2 bases at J, with 10 bases between. The CDR3 totals 14 residues. CDR3 residues: CASSRTNAGNTIYF. The CDR3 DNA sequence: TGTGCCAGCAGCCGGACAAACGCTGGAAACACCATATATTTT.

Turning to this clonotype: This beta chain slipped into a library made for alpha chains as a stray read, so its size is not meaningful. This chain uses TRBV20-1 with TRBJ1-5; possibly TRBD1 for D (6 bases). The ends were cut back, 5 bases at V and 2 bases at J, with 19 bases in the middle. CDR3 size: 16 residues. Germline assignment: CDR1 DFQATT and CDR2 SNEGSKA (reference sequence). DNA for the CDR3: TGCAGTGCTCGACAGGCGGGGTTATCTGGCAATCAGCCCCAGCATTTT. Amino acids: CSARQAGLSGNQPQHF.

This clonotype counts as medium-sized. The library was built for alpha chains, so this beta chain is an off-target read and its size means little. The chain couples TRBV6-5 to TRBJ1-6; D uncertain. CDR3 size: 16 residues. CDR1 and CDR2 (germline): MNHEY, SVGAGI. V dropped 2 bases and J dropped 6 bases, with 14 bases sitting between them. DNA for the CDR3: TGTGCCAGCAGTTACGGTGGTGGGATGCTTAATTCACCCCTCCACTTT. It yields the protein CASSYGGGMLNSPLHF.

In its sample, this clonotype was seen many times. This beta chain is an off-target read within a library intended for alpha chains, so its frequency means little. V usage is TRBV10-3 and J usage is TRBJ2-7; unclear D gene. The CDR3 runs 12 residues. Trimming shortened V by 0 bases and J by 3 bases, and 3 bases separated the two germline ends. Germline assignment: CDR1 ENHRY and CDR2 SYGVKD. The CDR3 DNA sequence: TGTGCCATCAGTGAGTCGGGCTACGAGCAGTACTTC. Translated: CAISESGYEQYF.

This clonotype was counted ten times or more. As an off-target read in a library built for alpha chains, this beta chain has a frequency of little significance. The chain employs TRBV5-5 and TRBJ1-2, with TRBD1 as a possible D gene (6 bases). Germline V gene sequence: CDR1 SGHKS, CDR2 YYEKEE (reference sequence). The CDR3 consists of 15 residues. Trimming pared 1 base from V and 0 bases from J, leaving 10 bases between. The chain's CDR3 is CASSLRGASNYGYTF. The CDR3 nucleotides read TGTGCCAGCAGCTTGCGGGGGGCATCTAACTATGGCTACACCTTC.

In this sample, this clonotype turned up many times. This beta chain is off target for a library built for alpha chains, so its abundance means little. The chain joins TRBV3-1 to TRBJ1-5; D gene uncertain. The CDR3 length is 13 residues. V was pared by 0 bases and J by 7 bases, with 7 bases between. Germline V gene data show CDR1 as LGHDT and CDR2 as YNNKEL (reference sequence). The CDR3 DNA reads as TGTGCCAGCAGCCAAGATCTTTACCAGCCCCAGCATTTT. This translates into CASSQDLYQPQHF. Using reference TRBV3-1 and TRBJ1-5 for the parts outside the CDR3, the full variable domain is DTAVSQTPKYLVTQMGNDKSIKCEQNLGHDTMYWYKQDSKKFLKIMFSYNNKELIINETVPNRFSPKSPDKAHLNLHINSLELGDSAVYFCASSQDLYQPQHFGDGTRLSIL.

This clonotype is medium-sized by share. With the library built for alpha chains, this beta chain is off target and its frequency is not meaningful. The chain has TRBV28 and TRBJ1-3, with D tentatively TRBD1 (6 bases). Trimming took off 2 bases at V and 2 bases at J, with 7 bases between the two ends. The CDR3 runs 14 residues. Germline V gives CDR1 MDHEN, CDR2 SYDVKM. Written as DNA, the CDR3 is TGTGCCAGCAGTTTACAGGGGACTGGAAACACCATATATTTT. Its protein product is CASSLQGTGNTIYF. Together with reference TRBV28 and TRBJ1-3, the CDR3 gives the full variable domain: DVKVTQSSRYLVKRTGEKVFLECVQDMDHENMFWYRQDPGLGLRLIYFSYDVKMKEKGDIPEGYSVSREKKERFSLILESASTNQTSMYLCASSLQGTGNTIYFGEGSWLTVV.

Ten or more counts support this clonotype. This beta chain is an off-target read within a library intended for alpha chains, so its frequency means little. V and J are TRBV7-3 and TRBJ2-2, with 8 bases that match TRBD2. Germline V gives CDR1 SGHTA, CDR2 FQGTGA. The length of the CDR3 is 16 residues. The V and J ends lost 4 bases and 4 bases, in that order; junction bases with no gene match: 8. CDR3 sequence (DNA): TGTGCCAGCAGCTACCCCGGGGGGGACCTCACCGGGGAGCTGTTTTTT. The encoded protein is CASSYPGGDLTGELFF. The whole variable domain, remainder taken from reference TRBV7-3 and TRBJ2-2, is GAGVSQTPSNKVTEKGKYVELRCDPISGHTALYWYRQSLGQGPEFLIYFQGTGAADDSGLPNDRFFAVRPEGSVSTLKIQRTERGDSAVYLCASSYPGGDLTGELFFGEGSRLTVL.

This clonotype was observed at least ten times. The library was built for alpha chains, so this beta chain is an off-target read and its size means little. This chain uses TRBV19 with TRBJ2-2; D may match TRBD1 or TRBD2 (5 bases each). Germline assignment: CDR1 LNHDA and CDR2 SQIVND (reference sequence). The CDR3 has 14 amino acids. The ends were cut back, 2 bases at V and 13 bases at J, with 17 bases in the middle. The CDR3 sequence: CASSILGTGRWLFF. The DNA for the CDR3 is TGTGCCAGTAGTATACTGGGGACGGGCAGATGGCTGTTTTTT.

At least ten counts were recorded for this clonotype. Because this beta chain is a stray read in a library intended to capture alpha chains, its abundance should not be given much weight. The chain links TRBV3-1 to TRBJ1-3, with D perhaps TRBD1 (5 bases). The CDR3 extends over 15 amino acids. Trimming took 2 bases from V and 4 from J, leaving 12 bases between them. The germline CDR1 and CDR2 sequences are LGHDT and YNNKEL (reference sequence). The CDR3 protein is CASSQSDRRGNTIYF. CDR3 nucleotide sequence: TGTGCCAGCAGCCAATCTGACAGAAGAGGAAACACCATATATTTT.

In this sample, this clonotype turned up many times. Because this beta chain is a stray read in a library intended to capture alpha chains, its abundance should not be given much weight. This CDR3 is CASSQDLPGSPLHF. In DNA form, the CDR3 reads TGCGCCAGCAGCCAAGATCTGCCCGGATCACCCCTCCACTTT. This chain uses TRBV4-1 with TRBJ1-6, with D unclear. Germline CDR1 MGHRA, CDR2 YSYEKL. The length of the CDR3 is 14 residues. The V end was cut by 0 bases, the J end by 10 bases, with 10 bases between.

Relative to its sample, this clonotype is medium-sized. Being off target in a library aimed at alpha chains, this beta chain has a size of little meaning. The chain combines TRBV30 with TRBJ1-1; TRBD1 is a possible D gene (6 bases). V was clipped by 0 bases and J by 1 base, with 18 bases between them. The germline CDR1 and CDR2 sequences are GTSNPN and SVGIG (reference sequence). The CDR3 length is 17 residues. The CDR3 region is CAWSVQWRGGRNTEAFF. CDR3 coding DNA: TGTGCCTGGAGTGTACAATGGAGGGGGGGACGGAACACTGAAGCTTTCTTT.

This clonotype was recorded many times. Because the library targeted alpha chains, this beta chain is an off-target read whose size means little. The gene calls are TRBV5-1 and TRBJ2-3; D is ambiguous. The CDR3 length is 18 residues. V was clipped by 1 base and J by 1 base, with 19 bases between them. Germline V gene data show CDR1 as SGHRS and CDR2 as YFSETQ. This CDR3 reads CASSLQIPGTSGTDTQYF. The CDR3 region has the DNA TGCGCCAGCAGCTTGCAAATACCGGGCACCTCGGGCACAGATACGCAGTATTTT.

This clonotype was counted ten times or more. Since it is a stray read in a library aimed at alpha chains, this beta chain has a size that is not meaningful. This rearrangement joins TRBV5-6 to TRBJ2-1; 10 positions match TRBD1. The CDR3 consists of 15 residues. In germline, CDR1 is SGHDT, CDR2 YYEEEE. The trim removed 4 bases at V and 6 bases at J, leaving 7 bases unmatched. The CDR3: CASSALGTGANEQFF. In nucleotides, the CDR3 is TGTGCCAGCAGCGCACTCGGGACAGGGGCCAATGAGCAGTTCTTC.